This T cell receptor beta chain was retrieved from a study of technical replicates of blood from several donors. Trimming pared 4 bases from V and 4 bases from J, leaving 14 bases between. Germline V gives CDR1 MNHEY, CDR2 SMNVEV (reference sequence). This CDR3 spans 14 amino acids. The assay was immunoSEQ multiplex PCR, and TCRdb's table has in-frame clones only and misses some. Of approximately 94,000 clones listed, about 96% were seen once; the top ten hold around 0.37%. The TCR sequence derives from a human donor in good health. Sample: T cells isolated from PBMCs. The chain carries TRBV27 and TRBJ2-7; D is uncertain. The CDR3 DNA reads TGTGCCAGCAGTTCCGCGTATATCTCTTACGAGCAGTACTTC. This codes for CASSSAYISYEQYF.